Presented here are 18 T cell receptor beta chains from one specimen sequenced in a study of PD-1 blockade in mismatch repair-deficient tumors. Profiled with immunoSEQ multiplex PCR; TCRdb holds only in-frame clones, not every one. The profile shows about 68,000 clones, roughly 80% of them singletons. The input for sequencing was peripheral blood, taken 2 weeks after starting pembrolizumab. These receptors originate from an adult with mismatch repair-deficient cancer.

This clone was seen only a few times. The chain's CDR3 is CASTIGPGGSYNEQFF. The CDR3 nucleotides read TGTGCCAGTACCATAGGTCCGGGGGGGAGCTACAATGAGCAGTTCTTC. V and J are TRBV19 and TRBJ2-1; 8 nucleotides line up with TRBD2. This CDR3 has 16 residues. V was clipped by 7 bases and J by 3 bases; unmatched bases: 11. CDR1 and CDR2 (germline): LNHDA, SQIVND (reference sequence).

The chain is built from TRBV7-6 and TRBJ2-7; D not resolved. CDR3 length: 13 amino acids. V dropped 4 bases and J dropped 0 bases, with 7 bases sitting between them. Germline V gene lookup returns CDR1 SGHVS and CDR2 FNYEAQ. CDR3 region: CASSSRTSYEQYF. In DNA form, the CDR3 reads TGTGCCAGCAGCTCTCGGACCTCCTACGAGCAGTACTTC.

V is TRBV9 and J is TRBJ2-5; 8 bases are shared with TRBD2. V lost 3 bases to trimming and J lost 5 bases; unmatched junction nucleotides: 12. The CDR3 spans 16 residues. Germline V gene data show CDR1 as SGDLS and CDR2 as YYNGEE. CDR3: CASSGGLASGSETQYF. In DNA form, the CDR3 reads TGTGCCAGCAGCGGTGGACTGGCTAGCGGGTCTGAGACCCAGTACTTC.

The rearrangement joins TRBV19 to TRBJ1-2, with TRBD1 identical over 8 bases. The trim removed 7 bases at V and 4 bases at J, leaving 5 bases unmatched. CDR3 length: 13 amino acids. Germline V gene lookup returns CDR1 LNHDA and CDR2 SQIVND (reference sequence). The CDR3: CASTRQGIYGYTF. In nucleotides, the CDR3 is TGTGCCAGTACCAGACAGGGGATCTATGGCTACACCTTC. Complete variable domain (other parts from reference TRBV19 and TRBJ1-2): DGGITQSPKYLFRKEGQNVTLSCEQNLNHDAMYWYRQDPGQGLRLIYYSQIVNDFQKGDIAEGYSVSREKKESFPLTVTSAQKNPTAFYLCASTRQGIYGYTFGSGTRLTVV.

The rearrangement links TRBV19 to TRBJ1-1, with TRBD1 matching 7 bases. Looked up from germline, CDR1 is LNHDA and CDR2 is SQIVND (reference sequence). The CDR3 sequence is 18 residues long. Germline trimming cut 7 bases from V and 1 base from J; bases unmatched to any gene: 18. The CDR3 here is CASIPRSDRMEENTEAFF. CDR3 nucleotides: TGTGCCAGTATTCCCCGATCGGACAGGATGGAGGAGAACACTGAAGCTTTCTTT.

The chain recombines TRBV18 with TRBJ2-7; perhaps TRBD1 as D (6 bases). V was trimmed by 1 base and J by 6 bases, leaving 10 bases between them. CDR1 and CDR2 (germline): KGHSH, LQKENI. The CDR3 has 13 residues. CDR3 region: CASSPLAGAEQYF. For the CDR3, the DNA is TGTGCCAGCTCACCACTCGCAGGGGCCGAGCAGTACTTC.

The genes are TRBV13 and TRBJ1-2; TRBD1 might be the D (5 bases). Germline V gives CDR1 PRHDT, CDR2 FYEKMQ (reference sequence). Trimming took 5 bases from V and 3 from J, leaving 16 bases between them. This CDR3 comprises 15 residues. The CDR3 bases are TGTGCCAGCAGCCACCGGGGGATGCTTGACTATGGCTACACCTTC. Translating it yields CASSHRGMLDYGYTF.

This clone was picked up one time. The chain combines TRBV19 with TRBJ1-2; 12 positions agree with TRBD1. The CDR3 covers 15 residues. Trimming removed 8 bases from V and 8 bases from J; junction bases left unmatched: 12. Per germline, CDR1 LNHDA and CDR2 SQIVND (reference sequence). The CDR3 loop reads CASAPGGQGAGGYTF. In DNA form, the CDR3 reads TGTGCCAGTGCCCCGGGGGGACAGGGGGCCGGCGGCTACACCTTC.

This chain's CDR3 is CASSALAESIYNEQFF. The DNA for the CDR3 is TGTGCCAGCAGCGCTCTAGCGGAGAGTATCTACAATGAGCAGTTCTTC. The chain joins TRBV7-2 to TRBJ2-1; 7 nucleotides agree with TRBD2. CDR3 length equals 16 residues. The J segment lost 3 bases and the V segment lost 5 bases, leaving 10 bases of the junction unmatched. Looked up from germline, CDR1 is SGHTA and CDR2 is FQGNSA.

This sequence joins TRBV5-4 and TRBJ2-5; the match to TRBD2 covers 8 bases. CDR3 length: 15 amino acids. Germline lookup yields CDR1 SGHNT and CDR2 YYREEE (reference sequence). Trimming removed 4 bases from V and 4 bases from J; junction bases left unmatched: 9. Here the CDR3 DNA reads TGTGCCAGCAGCCCGGAGGCCGGGACTAGAGAGACCCAGTACTTC. Translation: CASSPEAGTRETQYF.

This clone was seen a handful of times. Here the CDR3 reads CATETESYEQYF. The CDR3 DNA reads TGTGCCACCGAAACAGAGTCCTACGAGCAGTACTTC. The chain couples TRBV6-5 to TRBJ2-7; D not resolved. Germline CDR1 and CDR2: MNHEY and SVGAGI. Trimming stripped 10 bases from V and 1 base from J, with 11 bases between. The CDR3 spans 12 residues.

The chain has TRBV19 and TRBJ1-1, with D maybe TRBD1 (5 bases). CDR3 length: 14 amino acids. The V and J ends lost 9 bases and 5 bases respectively, with 19 bases between them. Germline assignment: CDR1 LNHDA and CDR2 SQIVND (reference sequence). Here the CDR3 DNA reads TGTGCCAGCAAATCAGGAGGTGAGGGGACTGAAGCTTTCTTT. Residues: CASKSGGEGTEAFF.

The V gene is TRBV10-2, the J gene TRBJ2-5; D is possibly TRBD2 (6 bases). Looked up from germline, CDR1 is WSHSY and CDR2 is SAAADI. Trimming removed 6 bases at V and 2 bases at J, with 10 bases between. The CDR3 length is 13 residues. In DNA, the CDR3 is TGCGCCAGCAGAGAGGCGGGACAAGAGACCCAGTACTTC. It translates to CASREAGQETQYF.

The chain couples TRBV10-3 to TRBJ2-5, with 9 bases matching TRBD2. Germline V CDR1 and CDR2: ENHRY, SYGVKD. The CDR3 sequence is 13 residues long. V shed 8 bases, J shed 3 bases, and the junction held 4 bases outside the gene matches. DNA for the CDR3: TGTGCCATCGCGGCGGGAGGGGAAGAGACCCAGTACTTC. Translation: CAIAAGGEETQYF.

The CDR3 sequence is CASSLGKYNEQFF. The CDR3 DNA follows: TGTGCCAGCAGCTTGGGCAAGTACAATGAGCAGTTCTTC. V is TRBV5-6 and J is TRBJ2-1; D is uncertain. CDR3 length: 13 residues. Germline-derived CDR1 and CDR2 are SGHDT and YYEEEE. Trimming took off 0 bases at V and 4 bases at J, with 5 bases between the two ends. The entire variable domain, with the rest obtained from reference TRBV5-6 and TRBJ2-1, is as follows: DAGVTQSPTHLIKTRGQQVTLRCSPKSGHDTVSWYQQALGQGPQFIFQYYEEEERQRGNFPDRFSGHQFPNYSSELNVNALLLGDSALYLCASSLGKYNEQFFGPGTRLTVL.

J is TRBJ1-2 and V is TRBV11-2; D unresolved. Germline-derived CDR1 and CDR2 are SGHAT and FQNNGV. The V end was cut by 5 bases, the J end by 2 bases, with 9 bases between. The length of the CDR3 is 13 residues. The CDR3 DNA follows: TGTGCCAGCAGCCAAGACATCAACTATGGCTACACCTTC. This gives the protein CASSQDINYGYTF.

The table lists this clone with a count of one. The chain couples TRBV6-1 to TRBJ2-7; the D gene could be TRBD1 or TRBD2 (5 bases each). CDR1 is MNHNS, CDR2 SASEGT, per germline. V lost 1 base and J 7 bases, leaving 14 bases between the germline ends. The CDR3 has 14 residues. The CDR3 nucleotides are TGTGCCAGCAGTGAAGTGGCTGGGGGAAGGGAGCAGTACTTC. It encodes CASSEVAGGREQYF.

This chain joins TRBV9 and TRBJ2-1; the D gene is possibly TRBD2 (5 bases). CDR1 SGDLS and CDR2 YYNGEE come from the germline V gene. This CDR3 spans 15 amino acids. V gave up 0 bases and J gave up 6 bases, with 13 bases separating them. CDR3 loop: CASSVGSGTPNEQFF. The CDR3 nucleotides are TGTGCCAGCAGCGTAGGAAGCGGAACCCCCAATGAGCAGTTCTTC.